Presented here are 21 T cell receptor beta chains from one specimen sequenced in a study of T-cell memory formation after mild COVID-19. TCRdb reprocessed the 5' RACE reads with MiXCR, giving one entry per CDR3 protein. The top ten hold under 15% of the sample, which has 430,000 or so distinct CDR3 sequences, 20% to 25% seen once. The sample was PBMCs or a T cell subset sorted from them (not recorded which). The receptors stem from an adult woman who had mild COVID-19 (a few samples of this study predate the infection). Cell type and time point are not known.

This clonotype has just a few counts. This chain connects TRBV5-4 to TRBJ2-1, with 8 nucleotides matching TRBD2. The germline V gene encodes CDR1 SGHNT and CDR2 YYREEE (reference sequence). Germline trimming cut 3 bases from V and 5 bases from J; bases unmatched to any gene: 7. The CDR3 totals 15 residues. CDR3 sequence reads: CASSWTSNGHNEQFF. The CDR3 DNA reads TGTGCCAGCAGCTGGACTAGCAATGGACACAATGAGCAGTTCTTC.

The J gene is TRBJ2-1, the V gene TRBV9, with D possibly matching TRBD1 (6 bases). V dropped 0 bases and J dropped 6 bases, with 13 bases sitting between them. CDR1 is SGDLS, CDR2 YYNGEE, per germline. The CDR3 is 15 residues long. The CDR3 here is CASSVAQGSGNEQFF. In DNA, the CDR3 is TGTGCCAGCAGCGTAGCACAGGGTAGTGGCAATGAGCAGTTCTTC.

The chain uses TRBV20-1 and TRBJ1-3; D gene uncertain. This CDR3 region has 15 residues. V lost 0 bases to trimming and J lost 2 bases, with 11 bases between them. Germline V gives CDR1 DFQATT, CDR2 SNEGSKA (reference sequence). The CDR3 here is CSARDPGGTGNTIYF. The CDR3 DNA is TGCAGTGCTAGAGATCCCGGCGGAACTGGAAACACCATATATTTT.

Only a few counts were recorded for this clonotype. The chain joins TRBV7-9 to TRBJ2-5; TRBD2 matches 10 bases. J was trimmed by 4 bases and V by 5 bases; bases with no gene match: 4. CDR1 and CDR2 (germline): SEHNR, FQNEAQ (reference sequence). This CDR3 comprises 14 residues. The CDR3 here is CASSPGLALETQYF. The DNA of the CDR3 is TGTGCCAGCAGCCCGGGACTAGCGCTAGAGACCCAGTACTTC.

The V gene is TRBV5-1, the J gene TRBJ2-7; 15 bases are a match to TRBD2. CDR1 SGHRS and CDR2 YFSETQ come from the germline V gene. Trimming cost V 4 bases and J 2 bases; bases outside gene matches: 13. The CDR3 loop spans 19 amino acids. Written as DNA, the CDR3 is TGCGCCAGCAGCACGGGACTAGCGGGGGGCGGGCAGAGGACCTACGAGCAGTACTTC. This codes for CASSTGLAGGGQRTYEQYF.

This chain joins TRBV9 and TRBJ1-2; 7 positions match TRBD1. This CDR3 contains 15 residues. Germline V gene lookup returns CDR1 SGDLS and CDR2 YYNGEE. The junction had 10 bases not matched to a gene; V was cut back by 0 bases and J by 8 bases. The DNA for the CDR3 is TGTGCCAGCAGCGTAGGCCCCGAGGGGGCGGAGGGCTACACCTTC. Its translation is CASSVGPEGAEGYTF.

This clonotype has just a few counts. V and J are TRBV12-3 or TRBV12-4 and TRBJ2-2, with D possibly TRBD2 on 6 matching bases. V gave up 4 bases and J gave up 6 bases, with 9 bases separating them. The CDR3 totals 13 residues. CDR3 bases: TGTGCCAGCAGTTCGGGGGTGCCCGGGGAGCTGTTTTTT. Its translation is CASSSGVPGELFF.

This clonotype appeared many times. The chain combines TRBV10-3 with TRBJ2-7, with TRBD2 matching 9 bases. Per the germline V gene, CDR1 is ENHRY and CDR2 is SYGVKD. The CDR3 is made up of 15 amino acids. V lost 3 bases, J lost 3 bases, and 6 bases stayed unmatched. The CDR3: CAISDGGSGGYEQYF. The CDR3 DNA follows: TGTGCCATCAGTGACGGTGGTAGCGGGGGCTACGAGCAGTACTTC.

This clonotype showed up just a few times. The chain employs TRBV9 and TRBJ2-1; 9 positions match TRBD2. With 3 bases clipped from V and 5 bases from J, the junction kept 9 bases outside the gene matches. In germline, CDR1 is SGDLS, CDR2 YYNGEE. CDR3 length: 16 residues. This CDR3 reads CASSEGLAGINNEQFF. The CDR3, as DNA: TGTGCCAGCAGCGAGGGCCTAGCGGGGATTAACAATGAGCAGTTCTTC.

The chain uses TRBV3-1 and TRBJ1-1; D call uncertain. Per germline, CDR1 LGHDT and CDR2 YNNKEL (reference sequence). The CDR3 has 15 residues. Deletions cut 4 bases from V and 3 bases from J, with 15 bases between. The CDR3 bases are TGTGCCAGCAGCCCCAACGGTCGGAGGGACACTGAAGCTTTCTTT. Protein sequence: CASSPNGRRDTEAFF.

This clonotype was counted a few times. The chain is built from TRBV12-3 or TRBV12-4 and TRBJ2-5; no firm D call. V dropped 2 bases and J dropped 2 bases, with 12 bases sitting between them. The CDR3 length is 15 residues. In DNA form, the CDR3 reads TGTGCCAGCAGTTTATGGGCCCGGATGCAAGAGACCCAGTACTTC. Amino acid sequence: CASSLWARMQETQYF.

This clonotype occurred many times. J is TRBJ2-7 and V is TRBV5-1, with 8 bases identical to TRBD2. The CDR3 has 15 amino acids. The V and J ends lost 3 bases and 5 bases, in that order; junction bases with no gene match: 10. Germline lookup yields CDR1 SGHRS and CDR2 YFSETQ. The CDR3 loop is CASSSRSGLVNEQYF. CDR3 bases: TGCGCCAGCAGCTCAAGATCGGGACTAGTAAACGAGCAGTACTTC.

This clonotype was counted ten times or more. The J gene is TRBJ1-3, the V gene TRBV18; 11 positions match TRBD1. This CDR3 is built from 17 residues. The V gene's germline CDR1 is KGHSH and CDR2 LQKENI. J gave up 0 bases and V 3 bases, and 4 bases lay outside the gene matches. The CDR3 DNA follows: TGTGCCAGCTCACCGGGACAGGGGGTTATCTCTGGAAACACCATATATTTT. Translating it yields CASSPGQGVISGNTIYF.

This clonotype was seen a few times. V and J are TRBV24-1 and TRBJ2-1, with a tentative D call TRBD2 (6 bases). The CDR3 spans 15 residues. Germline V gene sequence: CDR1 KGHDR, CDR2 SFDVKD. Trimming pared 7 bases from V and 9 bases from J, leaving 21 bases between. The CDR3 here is CATRGGNPAVGEQFF. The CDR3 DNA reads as TGTGCCACCAGGGGCGGGAATCCCGCGGTGGGTGAGCAGTTCTTC.

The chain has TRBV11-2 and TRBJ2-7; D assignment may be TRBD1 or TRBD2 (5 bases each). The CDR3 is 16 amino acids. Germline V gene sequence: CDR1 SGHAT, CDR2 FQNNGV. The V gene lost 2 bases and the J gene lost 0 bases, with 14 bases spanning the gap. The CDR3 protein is CASSLLRGRSSYEQYF. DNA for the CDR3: TGTGCCAGCAGCTTACTCCGGGGCAGATCCTCCTACGAGCAGTACTTC.

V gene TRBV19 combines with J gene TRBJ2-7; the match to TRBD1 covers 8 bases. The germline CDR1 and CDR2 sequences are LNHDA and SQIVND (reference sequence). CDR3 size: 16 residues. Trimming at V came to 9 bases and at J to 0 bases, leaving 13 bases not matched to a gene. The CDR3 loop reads CASHPEGQASSYEQYF. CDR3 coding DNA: TGTGCCAGCCATCCCGAGGGACAGGCGTCCTCCTACGAGCAGTACTTC.

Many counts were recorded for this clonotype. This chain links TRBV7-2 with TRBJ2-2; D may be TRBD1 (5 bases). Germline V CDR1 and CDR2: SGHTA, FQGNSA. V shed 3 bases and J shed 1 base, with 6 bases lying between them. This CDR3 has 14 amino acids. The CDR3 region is CASSLTVNTGELFF. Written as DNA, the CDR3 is TGTGCCAGCAGCTTGACAGTGAACACCGGGGAGCTGTTTTTT. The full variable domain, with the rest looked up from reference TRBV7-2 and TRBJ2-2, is GAGVSQSPSNKVTEKGKDVELRCDPISGHTALYWYRQSLGQGLEFLIYFQGNSAPDKSGLPSDRFSAERTGGSVSTLTIQRTQQEDSAVYLCASSLTVNTGELFFGEGSRLTVL.

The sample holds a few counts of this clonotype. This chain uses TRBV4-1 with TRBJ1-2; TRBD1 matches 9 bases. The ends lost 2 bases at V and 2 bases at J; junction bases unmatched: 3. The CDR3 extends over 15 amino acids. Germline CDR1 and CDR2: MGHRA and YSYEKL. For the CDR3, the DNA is TGCGCCAGCAGCCAAACCACAGGGGGCAACTATGGCTACACCTTC. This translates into CASSQTTGGNYGYTF.

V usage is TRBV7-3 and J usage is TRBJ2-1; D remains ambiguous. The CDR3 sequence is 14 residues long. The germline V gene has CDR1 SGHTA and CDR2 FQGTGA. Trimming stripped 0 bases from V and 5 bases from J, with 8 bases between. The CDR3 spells CASSLTFGNNEQFF. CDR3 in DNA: TGTGCCAGCAGCTTAACGTTCGGTAACAATGAGCAGTTCTTC.

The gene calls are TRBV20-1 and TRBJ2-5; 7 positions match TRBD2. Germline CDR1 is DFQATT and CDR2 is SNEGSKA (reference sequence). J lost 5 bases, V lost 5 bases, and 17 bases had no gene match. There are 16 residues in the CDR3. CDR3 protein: CSAGSGGGTEWETQYF. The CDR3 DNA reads TGCAGTGCTGGATCTGGGGGGGGTACGGAATGGGAGACCCAGTACTTC.

The CDR3 DNA is TGTGCTAGTGGTTTGACTAGCGGGAGCTTTGGCTACAATGAGCAGTTCTTC. This codes for CASGLTSGSFGYNEQFF. The V gene is TRBV12-5, the J gene TRBJ2-1; 11 nucleotides line up with TRBD2. Trimming cost V 2 bases and J 3 bases; bases outside gene matches: 6. The germline V gene encodes CDR1 LGHNT and CDR2 FRNRAP. The CDR3 length is 17 residues.